Sequencing of this T cell receptor (beta chain) was carried out in a study of T-cell memory formation after mild COVID-19. Turning to the study itself: Among the donors, TCR clusters were largely specific to each donor.

Amplification by 5'RACE using constant-segment primers produced TCR alpha and TCR beta cDNA libraries that carried sample barcodes and UMIs. A single record per CDR3 protein comes from TCRdb applying MiXCR to the 5' RACE reads. The sample lists roughly 500,000 distinct CDR3 sequences; over 20% were seen once. This clonotype has a handful of counts. V was trimmed by 3 bases and J by 2 bases, leaving 10 bases between them. CDR1 is KGHSH and CDR2 is LQKENI in the germline V gene. The CDR3 spans 14 residues. Sequenced input: PBMCs or a T cell subset sorted from them (not recorded which). The TCR sequence derives from an adult woman who had mild COVID-19 (a few samples of this study predate the infection). Cell type and time point are not known. This chain links TRBV18 with TRBJ1-1; D might be TRBD1 (5 bases). This CDR3 reads CASSPRQRNTEAFF. The CDR3 region has the DNA TGTGCCAGCTCACCCAGACAGAGAAACACTGAAGCTTTCTTT.